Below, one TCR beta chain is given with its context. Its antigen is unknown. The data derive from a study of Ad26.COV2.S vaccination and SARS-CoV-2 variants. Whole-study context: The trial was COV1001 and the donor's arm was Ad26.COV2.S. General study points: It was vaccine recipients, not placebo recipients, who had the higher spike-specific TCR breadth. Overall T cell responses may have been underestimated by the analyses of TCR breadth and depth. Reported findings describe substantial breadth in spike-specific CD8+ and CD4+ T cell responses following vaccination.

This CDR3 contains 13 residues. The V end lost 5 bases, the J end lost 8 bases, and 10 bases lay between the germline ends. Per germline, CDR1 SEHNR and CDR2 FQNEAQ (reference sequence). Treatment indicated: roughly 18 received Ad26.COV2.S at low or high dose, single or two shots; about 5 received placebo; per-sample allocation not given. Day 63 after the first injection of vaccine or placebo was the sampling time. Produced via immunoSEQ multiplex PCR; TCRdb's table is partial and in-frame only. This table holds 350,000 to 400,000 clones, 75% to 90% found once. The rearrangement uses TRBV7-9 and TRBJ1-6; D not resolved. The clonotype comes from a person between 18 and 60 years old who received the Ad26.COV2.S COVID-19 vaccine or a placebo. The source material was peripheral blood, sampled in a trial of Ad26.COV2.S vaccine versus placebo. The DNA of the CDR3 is TGTGCCAGCAGCCCTAGTAGGGATTCACCCCTCCACTTT. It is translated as CASSPSRDSPLHF.